This entry features one T cell receptor (beta chain) sequence. The antigen remains unidentified. Unmatched junction bases numbered 10, after V lost 2 bases and J lost 4 bases. The CDR3 has 16 residues. Germline CDR1 is KGHSH and CDR2 is LQKENI. These data originate in a study of beta chain features in type 1 diabetes. Expressed TCRB transcripts got sequenced, as all isolated RNA was reverse transcribed. Profiled with immunoSEQ multiplex PCR; TCRdb holds only in-frame clones, not every one. There are under 250,000 clones in the sample; approximately 10% occur only once, and approximately 1.3% lies in the top ten. Study results and caveats: It was among patients, rather than healthy donors, that naive, central memory and Treg TCRB repertoires appeared more similar. The cDNA sequencing approach could over-represent high-TCR-expressing cells.

V gene TRBV18 combines with J gene TRBJ1-2; 7 bases align to TRBD1. Sequenced sample: central memory CD4+ T cells from blood. This clonotype was obtained from a man between 18 and 29 years old in good health. The CDR3 DNA is TGTGCCAGCTCACCAGGACAGGCAGGTCGGCTCTATGGCTACACCTTC. It specifies CASSPGQAGRLYGYTF.